The entry below describes one T cell receptor beta chain. The target antigen is unknown. This record belongs to a study of graft-versus-host responses after intestinal transplantation. Turning to the study itself: The whole recipient group had anti-thymocyte globulin induction followed by tacrolimus and steroids for around 3 years. Study results and limitations: Detected in recipient marrow were GvH clones, some of which were first observed in ileum or blood. HvG clone declines early post-transplant were associated with peak circulating GvH levels.

This CDR3 spans 11 amino acids. Germline V gives CDR1 DFQATT, CDR2 SNEGSKA (reference sequence). The junction had 1 base not matched to a gene; V was cut back by 4 bases and J by 6 bases. Some clones are missing from TCRdb's copy, which holds only in-frame ones; the method was immunoSEQ multiplex PCR. The sample lists about 89,000 clones; roughly 92% were seen once. The input for sequencing was unstimulated CD4+ T cells sorted from spleen or lymph node cells, taken before intestinal transplant. This TCR was recovered from a human donor who received an intestinal transplant. The chain has TRBV20-1 and TRBJ2-7; 9 nucleotides agree with TRBD1. This CDR3 reads CSAMDRGEQYF. CDR3 bases: TGCAGTGCTATGGACAGGGGCGAGCAGTACTTC.